The entry below describes one T cell receptor beta chain. The antigen remains unidentified. The entry originates in a study of OX40 agonist ivuxolimab in advanced cancers. Study in general: Ivuxolimab, which is an agonistic anti-OX40 (CD134) antibody, was administered to the patients. The study's findings and limits: The authors did not determine the antigen specificity of the expanded peripheral T cells. There was clonal expansion of CD4+ and CD8+ blood T cells by week 6 at 0.1 to 3.0 mg/kg.

Autoimmune disease history or systemic immunosuppression barred patients. This CDR3 has 12 residues. V lost 6 bases and J 8 bases, leaving 11 bases between the germline ends. Germline loops: CDR1 SEHNR, CDR2 FQNEAQ (reference sequence). The protocol was immunoSEQ multiplex PCR, while the TCRdb copy is restricted to in-frame clones and leaves out a portion. The table includes some 100,000 clones, 70% to 90% detected once. This clonotype originated in an adult with an advanced solid tumor such as melanoma, head and neck, liver or kidney cancer. The rearrangement uses TRBV7-9 and TRBJ2-1; D not resolved. The material was CD4+ or CD8+ T cells sorted from blood, obtained in a trial of the OX40 agonist ivuxolimab. Written as DNA, the CDR3 is TGTGCCAGCAGTCGGACCTTAGATGAGCAGTTCTTC. Amino acid sequence: CASSRTLDEQFF.